Following are 31 T cell receptor beta chains from one sample sequenced in a study of breast tumors, draining lymph nodes, adjacent tissues. TCRdb re-analysed the multiplex PCR reads in MiXCR, keeping a single row per CDR3 protein. Of some 170,000 distinct CDR3 sequences in the sample, 33% were seen once. Samples came from axillary lymph nodes draining the breast cancer. The source material was axillary lymph node tissue. The receptors here all came from a female donor with breast cancer. Some clones in this sample may be carry-over from other donors' samples.

For this clonotype: Being one base from a much bigger clone, this may be a read error. The chain employs TRBV6-6 and TRBJ2-5, with 12 bases aligning to TRBD2. J gave up 3 bases and V 5 bases, and 1 base lay outside the gene matches. This CDR3 spans 14 amino acids. The V gene's germline CDR1 is MNHNY and CDR2 SVGAGI (reference sequence). CDR3 protein: CASSPSGREETQYF. CDR3 nucleotides: TGTGCCAGCAGTCCTAGCGGGAGGGAAGAGACCCAGTACTTC.

In this sample, this clonotype turned up a few times. The V gene is TRBV12-3 or TRBV12-4, the J gene TRBJ1-1, with D hard to call. The CDR3 has 10 residues. Trimming cost V 3 bases and J 13 bases, with 9 bases left between them. CDR3 sequence: CASSFGELFF. The CDR3 DNA is TGTGCCAGCAGTTTCGGGGAGCTTTTCTTT.

This clonotype was counted between two and nine times. V gene TRBV19 combines with J gene TRBJ2-1; D not resolved. The CDR3 contains 12 residues. Germline CDR1 LNHDA, CDR2 SQIVND (reference sequence). CDR3 nucleotide sequence: TGTGCTAGAGATAGGCGAAACAATGAGCAGTTCTTC. It yields the protein CARDRRNNEQFF.

This clonotype has ten or more counts. The chain uses TRBV9 and TRBJ2-1; 9 bases are shared with TRBD2. The CDR3 consists of 15 residues. Trimming removed 5 bases from V and 3 bases from J; junction bases left unmatched: 6. From germline, CDR1 is SGDLS and CDR2 YYNGEE. The CDR3 nucleotides read TGTGCCAGCAGTTTTGATAGCGGGGGCTACAATGAGCAGTTCTTC. Its protein is CASSFDSGGYNEQFF.

This clonotype was detected ten times or more. This chain links TRBV28 with TRBJ2-7, with 10 nucleotides matching TRBD1. Germline assignment: CDR1 MDHEN and CDR2 SYDVKM. The V segment lost 5 bases and the J segment 4 bases; nucleotides outside the gene matches: 5. The CDR3 totals 14 residues. CDR3 coding DNA: TGTGCCAGCAGTGGGACAGGGGTGAGGTACGAGCAGTACTTC. Translated, it gives CASSGTGVRYEQYF.

The chain has TRBV12-3 or TRBV12-4 and TRBJ2-6; unclear D gene. The V end was cut by 6 bases, the J end by 4 bases, with 4 bases between. The CDR3 is 12 amino acids. CDR3 bases: TGTGCCAGCAGACAGGGGGCCAACGTCCTGACTTTC. It yields the protein CASRQGANVLTF.

This clonotype was counted at least ten times. A junction end diverges from the germline sequence, so it may reflect a read error. The rearrangement links TRBV6-5 to TRBJ2-7; 7 nucleotides line up with TRBD2. This CDR3 has 19 amino acids. Germline CDR1 reads MNHEY; CDR2 reads SVGAGI. CDR3 in amino acids: CASSHSAAMRGRDSYEQYF. CDR3 nucleotide sequence: TGTGCCAGCAGTCACTCGGCAGCGATGCGGGGGAGGGACTCCTACGAGCAGTACTTC.

This clonotype was found many times. The chain is built from TRBV12-3 or TRBV12-4 and TRBJ2-1; D unresolved. The length of the CDR3 is 14 residues. Trimming shortened V by 5 bases and J by 0 bases, and 8 bases separated the two germline ends. CDR3 protein: CASSKGGSYNEQFF. The CDR3 coding sequence is TGTGCCAGCAGTAAAGGTGGCTCCTACAATGAGCAGTTCTTC.

This clonotype turned up a few times. One base away lies a much larger clone, so this may be a sequencing read error. CDR3 in amino acids: CSASRGDEQSF. CDR3 sequence (DNA): TGCAGTGCTAGCCGAGGGGATGAGCAGTCCTTC. V gene TRBV20-1 combines with J gene TRBJ2-1; D tentatively fits TRBD1 or TRBD2 (5 bases each). Per the germline V gene, CDR1 is DFQATT and CDR2 is SNEGSKA (reference sequence). The CDR3 contains 11 residues.

This sequence joins TRBV20-1 and TRBJ2-3; D is perhaps TRBD2 (5 bases). CDR3 size: 15 residues. V was cut by 3 bases and J by 0 bases, with 13 bases left in between. Looked up from germline, CDR1 is DFQATT and CDR2 is SNEGSKA (reference sequence). CDR3 residues: CSASPSRSSTDTQYF. For the CDR3, the DNA is TGCAGTGCTAGTCCTAGCCGATCTAGCACAGATACGCAGTATTTT.

The chain combines TRBV19 with TRBJ1-4; 7 bases fit TRBD1. Germline V gene data show CDR1 as LNHDA and CDR2 as SQIVND (reference sequence). The ends lost 3 bases at V and 8 bases at J; junction bases unmatched: 9. The CDR3 has 15 residues. The CDR3 is CASSITGVGGEKLFF. The CDR3 region has the DNA TGTGCCAGTAGTATCACAGGGGTAGGAGGAGAAAAACTGTTTTTT. Based on the CDR3 plus reference TRBV19 and TRBJ1-4, the full variable domain is DGGITQSPKYLFRKEGQNVTLSCEQNLNHDAMYWYRQDPGQGLRLIYYSQIVNDFQKGDIAEGYSVSREKKESFPLTVTSAQKNPTAFYLCASSITGVGGEKLFFGSGTQLSVL.

This clonotype was detected only a few times. The chain is built from TRBV9 and TRBJ1-1; no clear D. The germline CDR1 and CDR2 sequences are SGDLS and YYNGEE. The CDR3 length is 13 residues. The ends were cut back, 4 bases at V and 3 bases at J, with 10 bases in the middle. As DNA, the CDR3 is TGTGCCAGCAGCTCCCGGACTTACACTGAAGCTTTCTTT. It codes for CASSSRTYTEAFF.

This clonotype occurred a few times. Being one base from a much bigger clone, this may be a read error. The rearrangement joins TRBV6-1 to TRBJ1-5; D remains ambiguous. The germline V gene encodes CDR1 MNHNS and CDR2 SASEGT. Trimming pared 8 bases from V and 4 bases from J, leaving 6 bases between. The CDR3 has 11 amino acids. This CDR3 is CASGRNQPQHF. The CDR3 nucleotides read TGTGCCAGCGGTAGGAATCAGCCCCAGCATTTT.

The chain combines TRBV25-1 with TRBJ2-7; 7 bases agree with TRBD2. Trimming cost V 11 bases and J 5 bases; bases outside gene matches: 12. This CDR3 comprises 13 residues. Germline V gene data show CDR1 as MGHDK and CDR2 as SYGVNS. CDR3 sequence: CAPQAGRIHEQYF. CDR3 coding DNA: TGTGCCCCGCAGGCCGGGAGGATACACGAGCAGTACTTC.

On this clonotype itself: Given the absence of the conserved phenylalanine or tryptophan at the CDR3 end, a read error is likely. The chain is built from TRBV2 and TRBJ2-3; the D call may be TRBD1 or TRBD2 (5 bases each). Deletions cut 11 bases from V and 0 bases from J, with 12 bases between. The CDR3 runs to 13 residues. Looked up from germline, CDR1 is SNHLY and CDR2 is FYNNEI. In DNA form, the CDR3 reads TGTGCCGGGGGAAGATTTAGCACAGATACGCAGTATCTT. Encoded protein: CAGGRFSTDTQYL.

The chain is built from TRBV28 and TRBJ2-1, with D tentatively TRBD2 (7 bases). There are 15 residues in the CDR3. Looked up from germline, CDR1 is MDHEN and CDR2 is SYDVKM. Between the trimmed V and J ends, which lost 4 bases and 4 bases, there was a span of 14 bases. The CDR3 is CASSSGASGYNEQFF. CDR3 sequence (DNA): TGTGCCAGCAGTTCGGGGGCTAGCGGTTACAATGAGCAGTTCTTC.

This clonotype came up once. The CDR3 region is CASSSGGQSMANTGELFF. The CDR3 bases are TGTGCCAGCAGTAGCGGGGGACAGTCAATGGCGAACACCGGGGAGCTGTTTTTT. J is TRBJ2-2 and V is TRBV9, with 9 nucleotides matching TRBD2. CDR1 and CDR2 (germline): SGDLS, YYNGEE. The CDR3 is 18 residues long. Trimming took 5 bases from V and 0 from J; bases not matched to a gene: 11.

This clonotype was observed a few times. The chain uses TRBV6-1 and TRBJ2-1; D is unclear. The CDR3 length is 13 residues. Trimming pared 5 bases from V and 6 bases from J, leaving 11 bases between. Germline V gives CDR1 MNHNS, CDR2 SASEGT. The CDR3 DNA sequence: TGTGCCAGCAGTCTAAATCCCGCCAATGAGCAGTTCTTC. This translates into CASSLNPANEQFF.

Ten or more counts support this clonotype. V gene TRBV6-5 combines with J gene TRBJ2-2; possible D gene TRBD1, 6 bases. CDR1 and CDR2 from the germline V gene are MNHEY and SVGAGI. Trimming cost V 5 bases and J 8 bases, with 15 bases left between them. The CDR3 loop spans 14 amino acids. The CDR3 protein is CASSTRIGGGELFF. CDR3 bases: TGTGCCAGCAGTACACGAATAGGGGGAGGGGAGCTGTTTTTT.

This clonotype was detected many times. The CDR3, as DNA: TGTGCCAGCAGTGCCCTAGTCGGGACAGCTTACGAGCAGTACTTC. As protein: CASSALVGTAYEQYF. The J gene is TRBJ2-7, the V gene TRBV6-1, with 7 positions matching TRBD1. Looked up from germline, CDR1 is MNHNS and CDR2 is SASEGT. Trimming at V came to 4 bases and at J to 4 bases, leaving 10 bases not matched to a gene. The CDR3 runs 15 residues.

V is TRBV5-6 and J is TRBJ2-1; TRBD2 matches 7 bases. The V gene's germline CDR1 is SGHDT and CDR2 YYEEEE. The length of the CDR3 is 18 residues. The V gene end was trimmed by 4 bases and the J gene end by 3 bases; junction bases not matched to a gene: 16. CDR3 sequence: CASSRSRAHSGGYNEQFF. The CDR3 bases are TGTGCCAGCAGCAGGTCAAGGGCCCATTCGGGGGGCTACAATGAGCAGTTCTTC.

The chain has TRBV7-9 and TRBJ1-1, with D possibly matching TRBD1 (6 bases). There are 12 residues in the CDR3. V was trimmed by 10 bases and J by 7 bases, leaving 16 bases between them. Germline V gives CDR1 SEHNR, CDR2 FQNEAQ (reference sequence). CDR3 residues: CATLGQGLEAFF. CDR3 DNA sequence: TGTGCCACCCTGGGGCAGGGGCTTGAAGCTTTCTTT. The full variable domain, its missing parts supplied by reference TRBV7-9 and TRBJ1-1, is DTGVSQNPRHKITKRGQNVTFRCDPISEHNRLYWYRQTLGQGPEFLTYFQNEAQLEKSRLLSDRFSAERPKGSFSTLEIQRTEQGDSAMYLCATLGQGLEAFFGQGTRLTVV.

The chain uses TRBV4-1 and TRBJ1-5; D is perhaps TRBD1 (6 bases). Germline V gene lookup returns CDR1 MGHRA and CDR2 YSYEKL. This CDR3 spans 15 amino acids. Trimming cost V 4 bases and J 6 bases, with 16 bases left between them. The CDR3 DNA is TGCGCCAGCAGCCGAGATTCGGGGGGGCGTCAGCCCCAGCATTTT. It specifies CASSRDSGGRQPQHF.

This clonotype was seen many times. The V gene is TRBV7-3, the J gene TRBJ2-2; D is uncertain. The germline CDR1 and CDR2 sequences are SGHTA and FQGTGA. The CDR3 spans 14 residues. V was trimmed by 0 bases and J by 5 bases, leaving 7 bases between them. CDR3 region: CASSLTRFTGELFF. The CDR3 DNA sequence: TGTGCCAGCAGCTTAACGCGATTTACCGGGGAGCTGTTTTTT.

This clonotype was seen ten or more times. The rearrangement links TRBV20-1 to TRBJ2-6; the D gene is possibly TRBD1 (6 bases). CDR1 DFQATT and CDR2 SNEGSKA come from the germline V gene (reference sequence). The length of the CDR3 is 15 residues. V lost 6 bases, J lost 0 bases, and 12 bases lay in between. CDR3 in DNA: TGCAGTGCCACGGACAGAAACTCTGGGGCCAACGTCCTGACTTTC. Translating gives CSATDRNSGANVLTF.

This clonotype was seen repeatedly, ten times or more. This chain links TRBV7-2 with TRBJ2-2, with TRBD1 matching over 8 bases. V lost 5 bases to trimming and J lost 4 bases; unmatched junction nucleotides: 6. Per the germline V gene, CDR1 is SGHTA and CDR2 is FQGNSA. The CDR3 contains 15 residues. CDR3 bases: TGTGCCAGCAGCCCGGGACAGGTTGGCACCGGGGAGCTGTTTTTT. It translates to CASSPGQVGTGELFF. The full variable domain, its missing parts supplied by reference TRBV7-2 and TRBJ2-2, is GAGVSQSPSNKVTEKGKDVELRCDPISGHTALYWYRQSLGQGLEFLIYFQGNSAPDKSGLPSDRFSAERTGGSVSTLTIQRTQQEDSAVYLCASSPGQVGTGELFFGEGSRLTVL.

This clonotype was recorded many times. V is TRBV9 and J is TRBJ2-3, with a tentative D call TRBD2 (6 bases). Per the germline V gene, CDR1 is SGDLS and CDR2 is YYNGEE. The CDR3 has 15 amino acids. The V end was cut by 4 bases, the J end by 5 bases, with 17 bases between. CDR3 nucleotides: TGTGCCAGCAGCCTCATGGGGGGAGACGTAGATACGCAGTATTTT. This gives the protein CASSLMGGDVDTQYF.

This clonotype was picked up many times. V gene TRBV20-1 combines with J gene TRBJ2-3; 11 positions agree with TRBD1. This CDR3 is built from 17 residues. From germline, CDR1 is DFQATT and CDR2 SNEGSKA (reference sequence). V lost 2 bases to trimming and J lost 2 bases; unmatched junction nucleotides: 9. This chain's CDR3 is CSARRGGTGGYTDTQYF. Written as DNA, the CDR3 is TGCAGTGCTAGACGCGGAGGGACAGGGGGATACACAGATACGCAGTATTTT.

This chain connects TRBV6-2 or TRBV6-3 to TRBJ2-5, with 13 bases aligning to TRBD2. The CDR3 covers 19 residues. Germline-derived CDR1 and CDR2 are MNHEY and SVGEGT. The ends lost 4 bases at V and 4 bases at J; junction bases unmatched: 15. The CDR3 reads CASSSTPGLAGAFGETQYF. DNA of the CDR3: TGTGCCAGCAGTTCCACCCCCGGACTAGCGGGAGCCTTTGGAGAGACCCAGTACTTC.

The J gene is TRBJ2-7, the V gene TRBV12-3 or TRBV12-4, with D perhaps being TRBD1 or TRBD2 (6 bases each). The ends were cut back, 6 bases at V and 4 bases at J, with 10 bases in the middle. CDR3 size: 12 residues. The CDR3, as DNA: TGTGCCAGCAGCAAGGGGGGTTACGAGCAGTACTTC. It specifies CASSKGGYEQYF.

This clonotype was observed a few times. This clone may be a read error of a much larger clone one base away. The CDR3 reads CSARDRTGPYEQHF. As DNA, the CDR3 is TGCAGTGCTAGAGATCGTACAGGGCCCTACGAGCAGCACTTC. The chain combines TRBV20-1 with TRBJ2-7; a weak D match, TRBD1 (6 bases). Germline V gene lookup returns CDR1 DFQATT and CDR2 SNEGSKA (reference sequence). CDR3 length: 14 residues.